This T cell receptor beta chain was recovered during a study of blood T cell repertoires in COVID-19. Study-wide context: Samples taken during acute and convalescent COVID-19 were collected in the United States, Italy and Spain. From T cells, B-cell-depleted T cells, or PBMCs came the material, which was cDNA or gDNA.

Per the authors' pipeline: Estimates of nucleated cell counts were drawn from the amplification of reference gene primers. The repertoire was sequenced with immunoSEQ multiplex PCR; TCRdb's copy has only in-frame clones and lacks some. V and J calls and clone size are as listed in that table; D and trimming were resolved from the DNA. The sample has over 50,000 clones, about 85% seen once; the top ten hold roughly 10%. The CDR3 length is 14 residues. V dropped 2 bases and J dropped 2; count of bases not matched to a gene: 3. CDR1 is MDHEN, CDR2 SYDVKM, per germline. This chain uses TRBV28 with TRBJ2-7; 7 bases fit TRBD2. This clonotype originated in a human donor in a cohort sampled during active COVID-19. The specimen sequenced was peripheral blood. This CDR3 is CASSLGLETYEQYF. Written as DNA, the CDR3 is TGTGCCAGCAGTTTAGGACTAGAAACCTACGAGCAGTACTTC.